This T cell receptor beta chain appears in the sequencing data of a study of cytomegalovirus exposure and HLA in healthy donors (dated by TCRdb to 2015 to 2018). About the study as a whole: The roughly 670 repertoires of the first cohort and the 120 validation repertoires were produced on the same platform, according to a later analysis. Besides the first cohort of 666 subjects, a separate validation cohort made up of around 120 different subjects was used. To predict cytomegalovirus infection status, the study brought together high-throughput TCR immunosequencing, statistical association of individual TCRs with disease status, and machine learning. The study was designed to test whether signatures of past pathogen exposure could be identified by cataloging public T cell receptors.

The donors belonged to the validation cohort of over a hundred subjects, which was separate from the approximately 700-subject first cohort. Trimming takes 5 bases off V and 5 bases off J; junction bases not matched to a gene: 7. In the germline V gene (reference sequence), CDR1 corresponds to MNHEY and CDR2 to SMNVEV. The CDR3 covers 14 residues, taking in both the cysteine and the phenylalanine. The entry retains the CDR3 DNA only, 42 bases that are in frame from base 1. The research as a whole found: In both the original and validation cohorts, the classifier was reported to diagnose cytomegalovirus status with high specificity and sensitivity. A total of 150 to 200 TCR beta chains were listed by the study as associated with cytomegalovirus. The authors suggested that the approach could potentially be extended to other disease states and immunological phenotypes. A few of the identified cytomegalovirus-associated TCR beta chains were confirmed in vitro to be specific for cytomegalovirus antigens. A later analysis lacked HLA typing for the validation cohort, so it scored co-occurrence in that cohort across all 130 or so repertoires. Subsequent analysis determined that TCRs grouped into clusters in the first cohort also showed a tendency toward co-occurrence across the approximately 120 validation repertoires, and approximately 94% of cluster scores exceeded 0. While some public TCRs were present in many individuals, most TCR sequences turned up only very rarely across donors.

On this clone itself: Which antigen it targets is not known. The record has no base qualities; no much larger clone is one base away.

The library was built by means of the immunoSEQ multiplex PCR assay. The paper's processing steps were these. To diagnose cytomegalovirus status from the catalog of TCR beta chain sequences, a statistical classification framework was built. Held by TCRdb, this immuneACCESS table contains in-frame sequences only and omits some clones. Under half of the omission traces to an unresolved V gene where checked; the cause of the rest is unknown. The DNA was the basis for D and trimming; V, J and clone size are from that table. In this sample the table shows approximately 90,000 clones, roughly 92% of which occur a single time. The biggest ten clones account for 1.1% of the sample.

This sequence was found in a woman in her 30s in good health and CMV-seropositive. The source material was PBMCs. Recombination joined TRBV27 with TRBJ2-5; 8 nucleotides in the junction match TRBD1. The CDR3 reads CASSATGVGETQYF. The nucleotide sequence is given as TGTGCCAGCAGTGCGACAGGGGTGGGGGAGACCCAGTACTTC.